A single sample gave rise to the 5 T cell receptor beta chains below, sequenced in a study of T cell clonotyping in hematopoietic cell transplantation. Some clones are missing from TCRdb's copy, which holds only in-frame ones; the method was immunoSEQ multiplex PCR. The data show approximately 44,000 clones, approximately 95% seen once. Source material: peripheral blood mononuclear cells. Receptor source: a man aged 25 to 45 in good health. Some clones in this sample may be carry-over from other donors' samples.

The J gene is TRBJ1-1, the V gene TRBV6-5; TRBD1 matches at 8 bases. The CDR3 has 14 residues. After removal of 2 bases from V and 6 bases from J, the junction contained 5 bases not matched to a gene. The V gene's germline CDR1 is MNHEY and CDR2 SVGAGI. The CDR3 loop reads CASSYLTQGAEAFF. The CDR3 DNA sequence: TGTGCCAGCAGTTACCTAACACAGGGGGCTGAAGCTTTCTTT.

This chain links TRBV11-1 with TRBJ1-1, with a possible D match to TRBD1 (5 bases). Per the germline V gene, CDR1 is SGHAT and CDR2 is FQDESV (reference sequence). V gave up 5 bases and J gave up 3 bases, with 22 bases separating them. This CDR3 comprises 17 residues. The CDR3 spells CASSPGTYPFRDTEAFF. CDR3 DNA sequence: TGTGCCAGCAGCCCCGGGACTTATCCCTTCAGGGACACTGAAGCTTTCTTT.

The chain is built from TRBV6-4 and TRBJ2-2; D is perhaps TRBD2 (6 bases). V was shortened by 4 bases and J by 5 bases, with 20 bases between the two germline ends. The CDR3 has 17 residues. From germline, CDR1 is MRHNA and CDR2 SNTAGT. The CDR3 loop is CASSGSGEGAGTGELFF. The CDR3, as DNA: TGTGCCAGCAGTGGAAGTGGCGAGGGCGCGGGAACCGGGGAGCTGTTTTTT.

CDR3 bases: TGTGCCAGCAGCTTGGATATCGGTAACACTGAAGCTTTCTTT. Amino acids: CASSLDIGNTEAFF. The rearrangement links TRBV5-4 to TRBJ1-1; D is uncertain. The CDR3 totals 14 residues. CDR1 is SGHNT and CDR2 is YYREEE in the germline V gene (reference sequence). Trimming took 0 bases from V and 2 from J, leaving 8 bases between them.

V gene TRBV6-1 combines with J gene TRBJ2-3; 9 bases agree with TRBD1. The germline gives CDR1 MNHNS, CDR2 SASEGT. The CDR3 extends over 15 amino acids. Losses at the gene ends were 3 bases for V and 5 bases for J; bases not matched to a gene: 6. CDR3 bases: TGTGCCAGCAGTGAGGGGGACAGGGACATAGATACGCAGTATTTT. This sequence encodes CASSEGDRDIDTQYF.